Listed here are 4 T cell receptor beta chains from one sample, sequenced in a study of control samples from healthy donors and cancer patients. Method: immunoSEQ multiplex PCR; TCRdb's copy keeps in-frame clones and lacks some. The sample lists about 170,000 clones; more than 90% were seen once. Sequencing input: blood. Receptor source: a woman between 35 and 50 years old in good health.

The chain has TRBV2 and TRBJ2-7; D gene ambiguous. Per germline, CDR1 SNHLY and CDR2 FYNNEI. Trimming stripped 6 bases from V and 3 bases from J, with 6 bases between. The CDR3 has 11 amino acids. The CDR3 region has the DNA TGTGCCAGCAGGGGGTTCTACGAGCAGTACTTC. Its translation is CASRGFYEQYF.

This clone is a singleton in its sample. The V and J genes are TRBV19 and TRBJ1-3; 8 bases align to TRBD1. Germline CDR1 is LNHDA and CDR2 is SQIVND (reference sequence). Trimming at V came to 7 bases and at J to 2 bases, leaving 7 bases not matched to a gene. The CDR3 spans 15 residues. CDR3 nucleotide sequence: TGTGCCAGTACAAGACAGGGGTCGCCTGGAAACACCATATATTTT. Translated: CASTRQGSPGNTIYF.

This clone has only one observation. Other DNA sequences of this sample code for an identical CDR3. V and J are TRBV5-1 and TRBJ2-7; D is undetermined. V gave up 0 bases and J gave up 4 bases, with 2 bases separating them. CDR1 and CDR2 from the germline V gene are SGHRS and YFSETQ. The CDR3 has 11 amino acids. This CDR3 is CASSLGYEQYF. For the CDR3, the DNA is TGCGCCAGCAGCTTGGGATACGAGCAGTACTTC.

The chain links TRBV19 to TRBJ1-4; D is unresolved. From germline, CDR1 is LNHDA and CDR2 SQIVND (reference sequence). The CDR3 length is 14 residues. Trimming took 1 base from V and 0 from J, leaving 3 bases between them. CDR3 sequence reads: CASSIAATNEKLFF. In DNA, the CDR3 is TGTGCCAGTAGTATAGCTGCAACTAATGAAAAACTGTTTTTT. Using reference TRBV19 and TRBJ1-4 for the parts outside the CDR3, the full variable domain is DGGITQSPKYLFRKEGQNVTLSCEQNLNHDAMYWYRQDPGQGLRLIYYSQIVNDFQKGDIAEGYSVSREKKESFPLTVTSAQKNPTAFYLCASSIAATNEKLFFGSGTQLSVL.